The 11 T cell receptor beta chains below come from one sample, sequenced in a study of blood T cells in healthy people across ages. Through a sample-barcoded 5' primer and a J-beta primer mix, a second PCR was run for about 6 to 12 cycles. TCRdb redid the calling of the 5' RACE reads with MiXCR, one entry per CDR3 protein. The sample has fewer than 900,000 distinct CDR3 sequences, around 36% seen once; the top ten hold under 15%. The sequencing input was blood. These receptor sequences come from a man between 18 and 35 years old in good health.

This clonotype was seen a few times. The gene calls are TRBV5-1 and TRBJ2-5; 9 positions match TRBD2. This CDR3 spans 13 amino acids. The ends lost 7 bases at V and 4 bases at J; junction bases unmatched: 5. Germline CDR1 SGHRS, CDR2 YFSETQ. The CDR3 region is CASGLAIGETQYF. CDR3 in DNA: TGCGCCAGCGGACTAGCGATAGGAGAGACCCAGTACTTC. Complete variable domain (other parts from reference TRBV5-1 and TRBJ2-5): KAGVTQTPRYLIKTRGQQVTLSCSPISGHRSVSWYQQTPGQGLQFLFEYFSETQRNKGNFPGRFSGRQFSNSRSEMNVSTLELGDSALYLCASGLAIGETQYFGPGTRLLVL.

V and J are TRBV20-1 and TRBJ1-3, with D possibly being TRBD1 (5 bases). Trimming took 1 base from V and 8 from J, leaving 6 bases between them. The CDR3 is 11 amino acids. CDR1 and CDR2 (germline): DFQATT, SNEGSKA (reference sequence). CDR3 DNA sequence: TGCAGTGCTAGAGCGGGGGACACCATATATTTT. Translating gives CSARAGDTIYF.

Regarding this clonotype: At one end the junction does not follow the germline gene, possibly because of a read error. The chain combines TRBV29-1 with TRBJ1-4; D might be TRBD1 (5 bases). CDR1 and CDR2 (germline): SQVTM, ANQGSEA. The CDR3 covers 13 residues. CDR3 nucleotide sequence: TGCAGCGCACAGGAGTCAACTAATAAAAAACTGTTTTTT. The encoded protein is CSAQESTNKKLFF. Combining the CDR3 with reference TRBV29-1 and TRBJ1-4 gives the whole variable domain SAVISQKPSRDICQRGTSLTIQCQVDSQVTMMFWYRQQPGQSLTLIATANQGSEATYESGFVIDKFPISRPNLTFSTLTVSNMSPEDSSIYLCSAQESTNKKLFFGSGTQLSVL.

The chain combines TRBV30 with TRBJ2-2; D is perhaps TRBD1 or TRBD2 (6 bases each). In germline, CDR1 is GTSNPN, CDR2 SVGIG (reference sequence). CDR3 size: 14 residues. V lost 4 bases and J lost 0, with 9 bases in between. CDR3 amino acids: CAWMGGANTGELFF. The CDR3 region has the DNA TGTGCCTGGATGGGGGGCGCGAACACCGGGGAGCTGTTTTTT.

Only a few counts were recorded for this clonotype. The genes are TRBV4-1 and TRBJ1-5; D remains unclear. The germline CDR1 and CDR2 sequences are MGHRA and YSYEKL. V lost 0 bases and J 3 bases, leaving 9 bases between the germline ends. The CDR3 totals 15 residues. The DNA for the CDR3 is TGCGCCAGCAGCCAAGATCACAGTAACAATCAGCCCCAGCATTTT. This sequence encodes CASSQDHSNNQPQHF.

V usage is TRBV5-5 and J usage is TRBJ1-4; the D is unclear. There are 15 residues in the CDR3. In germline, CDR1 is SGHKS, CDR2 YYEKEE (reference sequence). The V end was cut by 0 bases, the J end by 8 bases, with 14 bases between. The CDR3 nucleotides read TGTGCCAGCAGCTTGGTCGGTGGGGTCATAGAAAAACTGTTTTTT. As protein: CASSLVGGVIEKLFF. Based on the CDR3 plus reference TRBV5-5 and TRBJ1-4, the full variable domain is DAGVTQSPTHLIKTRGQQVTLRCSPISGHKSVSWYQQVLGQGPQFIFQYYEKEERGRGNFPDRFSARQFPNYSSELNVNALLLGDSALYLCASSLVGGVIEKLFFGSGTQLSVL.

This clonotype turned up a few times. The chain is built from TRBV7-2 and TRBJ1-1, with 8 bases identical to TRBD1. The germline CDR1 and CDR2 sequences are SGHTA and FQGNSA. The CDR3 length is 15 residues. Trimming cost V 5 bases and J 0 bases; bases outside gene matches: 5. The CDR3 region has the DNA TGTGCCAGCAGCGCAGCAGGGGGCGTGAACACTGAAGCTTTCTTT. Translation gives CASSAAGGVNTEAFF.

There are many counts of this clonotype. The gene calls are TRBV12-3 or TRBV12-4 and TRBJ2-3, with 10 bases aligning to TRBD2. J lost 3 bases, V lost 7 bases, and 7 bases had no gene match. There are 15 residues in the CDR3. The CDR3 protein is CASTRRGLATDTQYF. The CDR3 bases are TGTGCCAGCACCAGAAGGGGACTAGCGACAGATACGCAGTATTTT.

The chain employs TRBV7-3 and TRBJ2-2, with 7 positions matching TRBD2. CDR3 length: 14 residues. Germline trimming cut 0 bases from V and 5 bases from J; bases unmatched to any gene: 0. CDR1 is SGHTA, CDR2 FQGTGA, per germline. CDR3 DNA sequence: TGTGCCAGCAGCTTAACAGCGGGAACCGGGGAGCTGTTTTTT. It specifies CASSLTAGTGELFF.

The chain recombines TRBV20-1 with TRBJ1-1, with D tentatively TRBD1 (5 bases). The V gene lost 2 bases and the J gene lost 7 bases, with 14 bases spanning the gap. This CDR3 has 13 residues. Germline CDR1 DFQATT, CDR2 SNEGSKA (reference sequence). The CDR3 region is CSARSVSGGEAFF. Here the CDR3 DNA reads TGCAGTGCTAGATCGGTTAGCGGGGGTGAAGCTTTCTTT.

This clonotype was detected once. The chain uses TRBV29-1 and TRBJ2-7; possible D gene TRBD1, 6 bases. This CDR3 has 14 residues. Per the germline V gene, CDR1 is SQVTM and CDR2 is ANQGSEA. Trimming left V 6 bases short and J 2 bases short, with 17 bases between. For the CDR3, the DNA is TGCAGCGTATCCCGGACAGAATTCCCCTACGAGCAGTACTTC. Translation gives CSVSRTEFPYEQYF.